This T cell receptor (beta chain) stems from a study of T-cell memory formation after mild COVID-19. The CDR3 contains 12 residues. Per germline, CDR1 SGDLS and CDR2 YYNGEE. V lost 0 bases and J lost 8, with 8 bases in between. TCRdb processed the 5' RACE reads anew with MiXCR; each CDR3 protein has one entry. The sample contains about 350,000 distinct CDR3 sequences, approximately 13% of which appear only once. The source is a man aged 18 to 29 who had mild COVID-19 (a few samples of this study predate the infection). Cell type and time point are not known. The sample taken for sequencing was PBMCs or a T cell subset sorted from them (not recorded which). The chain recombines TRBV9 with TRBJ1-2, with D uncertain. Here the CDR3 reads CASSVDGEGYTF. CDR3 sequence (DNA): TGTGCCAGCAGCGTAGACGGGGAAGGCTACACCTTC. Complete variable domain (other parts from reference TRBV9 and TRBJ1-2): DSGVTQTPKHLITATGQRVTLRCSPRSGDLSVYWYQQSLDQGLQFLIQYYNGEERAKGNILERFSAQQFPDLHSELNLSSLELGDSALYFCASSVDGEGYTFGSGTRLTVV.